What follows describes a single T cell receptor beta chain. The antigen is undetermined. Unmatched junction bases numbered 14, after V lost 10 bases and J lost 6 bases. CDR3 length: 15 residues. Germline V lookup: CDR1 SGHVS, CDR2 FNYEAQ. This entry comes from a study of beta chain features in type 1 diabetes. TCRB transcripts that were expressed got sequenced, as all of the isolated RNA had been reverse transcribed. Read counts averaged approximately 3.5 million for samples of naive, central memory and regulatory T cells. Profiling relied on immunoSEQ multiplex PCR, and the TCRdb table lists in-frame clones only, not all of them. The repertoire holds under 350,000 clones, roughly 8% seen once, with approximately 1% in the top ten. General study results and limits: Individuals with type 1 diabetes displayed fewer insertions and more deletions at VDJ junctions.

V gene TRBV7-6 combines with J gene TRBJ1-5, with 8 bases fitting TRBD1. Sequenced sample: central memory CD4+ T cells from blood. The receptor comes from a woman aged 18 to 35 in good health. The DNA of the CDR3 is TGTGCCAACCCATCGGCAGGGGGCGTTTGTCAGCCCCAGCATTTT. Translation: CANPSAGGVCQPQHF.